This TCR beta chain was retrieved from a study of blood T cells in healthy people across ages. Together with a sample-barcoded 5' primer, a J-beta primer mix was included in a second PCR lasting about 6 to 11 cycles. A template-switch adaptor with 12 random nucleotides tagged each cDNA molecule. TCRdb passed the 5' RACE reads through MiXCR, listing each CDR3 protein once. The table has just over 1 million distinct CDR3 sequences, under 45% seen once; the top ten hold 18%. This clonotype was obtained from a woman aged 60-75 years in good health. Material for sequencing was blood.

The CDR3 sequence is CASSPRGFSETQYF. DNA for the CDR3: TGTGCCAGCAGTCCAAGAGGGTTCTCAGAGACCCAGTACTTC. This chain joins TRBV6-5 and TRBJ2-5, with TRBD2 as a possible D gene (5 bases). Trimming removed 5 bases from V and 4 bases from J, with 14 bases in between. Germline CDR1 is MNHEY and CDR2 is SVGAGI. There are 14 residues in the CDR3.